A selection of T cell receptor beta chains follows, all from one sample in a study of blood T cell repertoires in COVID-19. TCRdb's table, derived via immunoSEQ multiplex PCR, lists solely in-frame clones and lacks some. The repertoire includes approximately 120,000 clones, approximately 80% of them detected once, and 3.5% to 4.5% sits in the top ten. Sample: peripheral blood. Source of these receptors: a woman aged 45-60 years with acute or convalescent COVID-19. Each CDR3 is given with its conserved first and last residue.

17	TRBV25-1	TRBJ2-1	CASSEGGLAGGINEQFF
16	TRBV7-9	TRBJ1-6	CASNNVQVDKNSPLHF
18	TRBV5-6	TRBJ1-2	CASSSPIVLPGMARGYTF
17	TRBV4-1	TRBJ2-7	CASSLGLAGPRSYEQYF
15	TRBV4-2	TRBJ2-2	CASSPPVAGFGELFF
14	TRBV21-1	TRBJ1-1	CASSNQTGVTEAFF
15	TRBV5-5	TRBJ2-1	CASSLGQGPTPEQFF
14	TRBV29-1	TRBJ2-7	CSAKTRESSYEQYF
13	TRBV5-5	TRBJ1-1	CASSLETVTEAFF
17	TRBV30	TRBJ1-6	CAWSGRVPLDYNSPLHF
14	TRBV28	TRBJ2-5	CASSQPGDQETQYF
15	TRBV9	TRBJ1-1	CASSVVVTANTEAFF
16	TRBV7-8	TRBJ1-1	CASSFLPEIMNTEAFF
13	TRBV25-1	TRBJ1-2	CASSQNLNYGYTF
13	TRBV7-3	TRBJ1-1	CASSSGGSTEAFF
15	TRBV18	TRBJ1-2	CASSPGGTVIYGYTF
17	TRBV19	TRBJ1-2	CASSKRFGTPNNYGYTF
15	TRBV5-5	TRBJ2-5	CASSLSLAGRETQYF
15	TRBV18	TRBJ2-7	CASSSAGTGTYEQYF
17	TRBV5-1	TRBJ1-1	CASSLRGGTGGSTEAFF
15	TRBV1	TRBJ2-7	CTSSLGGQDPYEQYF
14	TRBV5-5	TRBJ1-5	CASSITGTNQPQHF
14	TRBV6-5	TRBJ1-5	CASSYSNREQPQHF
16	TRBV6-1	TRBJ1-6	CASSEGGGQANSPLHF
17	TRBV10-3	TRBJ2-5	CAISESALAGSQETQYF
14	TRBV7-6	TRBJ1-5	CASSLYRGRQPQHF
15	TRBV7-9	TRBJ2-1	CASGGTGSSYNEQFF
14	TRBV28	TRBJ1-5	CASSNTGTNQPQHF
15	TRBV4-1	TRBJ1-1	CASSQTDIMNTEAFF
19	TRBV10-3	TRBJ2-4	CAISEGRIGGPLAKNIQYF
15	TRBV4-2	TRBJ2-2	CASHSAGANTGELFF
16	TRBV29-1	TRBJ1-2	CSVVAGTGGIGYGYTF
13	TRBV5-1	TRBJ2-7	CASSLGEIREQYF
15	TRBV6-1	TRBJ1-4	CAGSERARQGQKLFF
15	TRBV21-1	TRBJ2-5	CASSSRDRKQETQYF